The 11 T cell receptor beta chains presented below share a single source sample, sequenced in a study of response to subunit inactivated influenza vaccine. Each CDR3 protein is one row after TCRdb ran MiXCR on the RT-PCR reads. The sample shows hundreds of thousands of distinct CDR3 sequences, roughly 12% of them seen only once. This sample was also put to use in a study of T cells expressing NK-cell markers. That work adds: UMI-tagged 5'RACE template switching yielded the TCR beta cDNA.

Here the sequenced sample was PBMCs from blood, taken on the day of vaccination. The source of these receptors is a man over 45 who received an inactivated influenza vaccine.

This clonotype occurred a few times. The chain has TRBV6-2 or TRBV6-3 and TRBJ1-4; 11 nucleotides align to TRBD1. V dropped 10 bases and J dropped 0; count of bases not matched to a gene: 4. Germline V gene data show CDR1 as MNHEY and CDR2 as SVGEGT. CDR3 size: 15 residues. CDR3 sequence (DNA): TGTGCCACCGGACAGGGGGCGACAACTAATGAAAAACTGTTTTTT. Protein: CATGQGATTNEKLFF.

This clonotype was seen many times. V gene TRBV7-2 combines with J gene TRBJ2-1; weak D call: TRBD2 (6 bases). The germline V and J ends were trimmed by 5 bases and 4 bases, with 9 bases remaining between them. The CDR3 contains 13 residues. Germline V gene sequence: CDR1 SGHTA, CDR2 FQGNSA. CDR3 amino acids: CASSPTRYNEQFF. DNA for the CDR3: TGTGCCAGCAGCCCGACTAGGTACAATGAGCAGTTCTTC.

CDR3 sequence: CASSFIMGGADTQYF. The DNA of the CDR3 is TGCGCCAGCAGCTTCATTATGGGGGGCGCAGATACGCAGTATTTT. This rearrangement joins TRBV5-1 to TRBJ2-3; D may match TRBD1 or TRBD2 (6 bases each). CDR1 SGHRS and CDR2 YFSETQ come from the germline V gene. Deletions cut 2 bases from V and 4 bases from J, with 14 bases between. This CDR3 spans 15 amino acids. The complete variable domain, with remaining parts taken from reference TRBV5-1 and TRBJ2-3, reads KAGVTQTPRYLIKTRGQQVTLSCSPISGHRSVSWYQQTPGQGLQFLFEYFSETQRNKGNFPGRFSGRQFSNSRSEMNVSTLELGDSALYLCASSFIMGGADTQYFGPGTRLTVL.

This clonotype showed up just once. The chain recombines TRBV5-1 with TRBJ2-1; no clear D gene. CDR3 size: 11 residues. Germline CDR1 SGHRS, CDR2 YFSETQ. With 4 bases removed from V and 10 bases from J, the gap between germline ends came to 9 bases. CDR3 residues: CASSDGREQFF. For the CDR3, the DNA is TGCGCCAGCAGCGACGGACGCGAGCAGTTCTTC.

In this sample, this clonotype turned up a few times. In nucleotides, the CDR3 is TGTGCCAGCAGCTTTTATGGGTACGAGCAGTACTTC. Translating gives CASSFYGYEQYF. The gene calls are TRBV5-8 and TRBJ2-7, with D unclear. The CDR3 runs to 12 residues. Trimming left V 2 bases short and J 4 bases short, with 7 bases between. Germline CDR1 and CDR2: SGHTS and YDEGEE. Full variable domain (missing parts from reference TRBV5-8 and TRBJ2-7): EAGVTQSPTHLIKTRGQQATLRCSPISGHTSVYWYQQALGLGLQFLLWYDEGEERNRGNFPPRFSGRQFPNYSSELNVNALELEDSALYLCASSFYGYEQYFGPGTRLTVT.

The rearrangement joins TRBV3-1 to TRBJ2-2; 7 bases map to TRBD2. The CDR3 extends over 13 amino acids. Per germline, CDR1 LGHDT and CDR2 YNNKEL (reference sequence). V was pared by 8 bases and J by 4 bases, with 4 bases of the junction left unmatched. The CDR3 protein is CASAGGITGELFF. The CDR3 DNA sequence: TGTGCCAGCGCCGGGGGGATCACCGGGGAGCTGTTTTTT.

CDR3 in DNA: TGCGCCAGCAGCCCACTAGCGGTCTCCTACGAGCAGTACTTC. This codes for CASSPLAVSYEQYF. J is TRBJ2-7 and V is TRBV5-1; 8 bases are a match to TRBD2. CDR3 length: 14 amino acids. Germline V gene lookup returns CDR1 SGHRS and CDR2 YFSETQ. J lost 0 bases, V lost 4 bases, and 3 bases had no gene match. Full variable domain (outside the CDR3, taken from reference TRBV5-1 and TRBJ2-7): KAGVTQTPRYLIKTRGQQVTLSCSPISGHRSVSWYQQTPGQGLQFLFEYFSETQRNKGNFPGRFSGRQFSNSRSEMNVSTLELGDSALYLCASSPLAVSYEQYFGPGTRLTVT.

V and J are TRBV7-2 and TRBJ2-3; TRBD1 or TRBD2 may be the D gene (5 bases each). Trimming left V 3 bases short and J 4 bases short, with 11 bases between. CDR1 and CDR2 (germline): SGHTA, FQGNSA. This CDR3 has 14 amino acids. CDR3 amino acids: CASSFRDGADTQYF. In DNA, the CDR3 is TGTGCCAGCAGCTTCCGGGACGGTGCAGATACGCAGTATTTT.

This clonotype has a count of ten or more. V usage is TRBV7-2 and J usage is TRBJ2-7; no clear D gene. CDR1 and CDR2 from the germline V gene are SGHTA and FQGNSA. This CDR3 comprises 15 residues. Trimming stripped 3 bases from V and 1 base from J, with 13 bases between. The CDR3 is CASSFSPILSYEQYF. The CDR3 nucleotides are TGTGCCAGCAGCTTTAGTCCTATTCTTTCCTACGAGCAGTACTTC.

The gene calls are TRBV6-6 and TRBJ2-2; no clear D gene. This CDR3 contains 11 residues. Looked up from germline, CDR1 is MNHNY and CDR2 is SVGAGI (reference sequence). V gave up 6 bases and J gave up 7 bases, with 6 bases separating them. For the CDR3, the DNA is TGTGCCAGCAGAGAGGTCGGGGAGCTGTTTTTT. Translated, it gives CASREVGELFF.

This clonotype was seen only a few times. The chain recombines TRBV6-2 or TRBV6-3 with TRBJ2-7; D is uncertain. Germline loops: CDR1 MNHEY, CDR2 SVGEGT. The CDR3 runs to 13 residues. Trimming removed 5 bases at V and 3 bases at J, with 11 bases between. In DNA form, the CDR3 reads TGTGCCAGCAGTAATGGGATGAACTACGAGCAGTACTTC. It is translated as CASSNGMNYEQYF.